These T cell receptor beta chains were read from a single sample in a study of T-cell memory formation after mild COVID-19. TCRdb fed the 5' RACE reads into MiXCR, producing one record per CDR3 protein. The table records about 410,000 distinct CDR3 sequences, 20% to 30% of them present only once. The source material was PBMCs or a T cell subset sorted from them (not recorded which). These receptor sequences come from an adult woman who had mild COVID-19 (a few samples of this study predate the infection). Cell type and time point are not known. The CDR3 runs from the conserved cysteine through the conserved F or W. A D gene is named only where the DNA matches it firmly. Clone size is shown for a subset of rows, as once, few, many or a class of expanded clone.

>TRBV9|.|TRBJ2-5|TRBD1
CASSVAPGGETQYF
TGTGCCAGCAGCGTAGCCCCAGGGGGAGAGACCCAGTACTTC
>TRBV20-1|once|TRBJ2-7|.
CSVGYEQYF
TGCAGTGTTGGCTACGAGCAGTACTTC
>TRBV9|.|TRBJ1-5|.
CASSVGDSDQPQHF
TGTGCCAGCAGCGTAGGCGACTCCGATCAGCCCCAGCATTTT
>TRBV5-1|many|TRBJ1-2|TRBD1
CASSPGTAYGYTF
TGCGCCAGCAGCCCCGGGACAGCCTATGGCTACACCTTC
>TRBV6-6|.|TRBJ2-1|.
CASSSFRPEDEQFF
TGTGCCAGCAGTTCCTTCCGTCCAGAGGATGAGCAGTTCTTC
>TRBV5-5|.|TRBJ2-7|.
CASSLDGGQYEQYF
TGTGCCAGCAGCCTGGACGGGGGGCAATACGAGCAGTACTTC
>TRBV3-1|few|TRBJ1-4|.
CASSQDPRGEKLFF
TGTGCCAGCAGCCAAGATCCACGAGGGGAAAAACTGTTTTTT
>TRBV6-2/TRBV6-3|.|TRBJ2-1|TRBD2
CASRLAGTAYNEQFF
TGTGCCAGCAGATTAGCGGGGACGGCCTACAATGAGCAGTTCTTC
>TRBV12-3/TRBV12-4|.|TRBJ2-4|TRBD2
CASSLARYRGTSANRGAKNQYF
TGTGCCAGCAGTTTAGCGCGTTATAGGGGGACTAGCGCTAATAGGGGAGCCAAGAATCAGTACTTC
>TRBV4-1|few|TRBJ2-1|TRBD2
CASSRQVAGGSYNEQFF
TGCGCCAGCAGCCGACAAGTAGCGGGGGGCTCCTACAATGAGCAGTTCTTC
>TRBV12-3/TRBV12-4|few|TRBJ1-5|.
CASSLNADQPQHF
TGTGCCAGCAGTTTAAACGCTGATCAGCCCCAGCATTTT
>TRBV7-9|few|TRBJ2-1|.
CASSFKTEQFF
TGTGCCAGCAGCTTTAAGACTGAGCAGTTCTTC
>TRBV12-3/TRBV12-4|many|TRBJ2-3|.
CASSLGGFDTQYF
TGTGCCAGCAGCCTTGGTGGGTTCGATACGCAGTATTTT
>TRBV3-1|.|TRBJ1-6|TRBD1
CASSQERRGQGVPSSPLHF
TGTGCCAGCAGCCAAGAACGGCGGGGACAGGGGGTCCCTAGTTCACCCCTCCACTTT
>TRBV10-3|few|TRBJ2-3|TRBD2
CAISEWTSGRAADTQYF
TGTGCCATCAGTGAGTGGACTAGCGGGAGGGCCGCAGATACGCAGTATTTT
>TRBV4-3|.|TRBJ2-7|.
CASSQVKVAQPYEQYF
TGCGCCAGCAGCCAGGTTAAGGTAGCGCAACCCTACGAGCAGTACTTC
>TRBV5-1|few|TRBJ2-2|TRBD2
CASSLGLAGSAGELFF
TGCGCCAGCAGCCTAGGACTAGCGGGGTCGGCCGGGGAGCTGTTTTTT
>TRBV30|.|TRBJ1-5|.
CALSPNRGNQPQHF
TGTGCCTTAAGCCCTAACCGGGGTAATCAGCCCCAGCATTTT
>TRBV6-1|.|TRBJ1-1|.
CASIPRGSYTEAFF
TGTGCCAGCATCCCAAGGGGGTCGTACACTGAAGCTTTCTTT
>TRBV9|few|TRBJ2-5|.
CASSVELELETQYF
TGTGCCAGCAGCGTAGAACTAGAGCTAGAGACCCAGTACTTC
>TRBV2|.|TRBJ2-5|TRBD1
CASGTGGPGTQYF
TGTGCCAGCGGGACAGGGGGTCCGGGGACCCAGTACTTC
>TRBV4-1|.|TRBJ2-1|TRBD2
CASSPEGREGNEQFF
TGCGCCAGCAGCCCCGAGGGTAGGGAGGGCAATGAGCAGTTCTTC
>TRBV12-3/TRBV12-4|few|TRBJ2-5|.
CASGLLWETQYF
TGTGCCAGCGGGCTACTGTGGGAGACCCAGTACTTC
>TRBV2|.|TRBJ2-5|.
CASSDGLKMLQSLETQYF
TGTGCCAGCAGTGATGGGCTAAAAATGCTCCAATCTCTGGAGACCCAGTACTTC
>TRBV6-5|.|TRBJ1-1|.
CASSPTWVSDTEAFF
TGTGCCAGCAGTCCGACTTGGGTTTCTGACACTGAAGCTTTCTTT
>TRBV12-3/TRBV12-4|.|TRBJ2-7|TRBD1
CASTLGGQGSYEQYF
TGTGCCAGCACCTTGGGGGGACAGGGATCCTACGAGCAGTACTTC
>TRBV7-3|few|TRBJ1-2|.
CASSRDGTYGYTF
TGTGCCAGCAGCCGGGACGGCACCTATGGCTACACCTTC
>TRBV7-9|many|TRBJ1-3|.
CASGGSSSGNTIYF
TGTGCCAGCGGGGGGTCGAGCTCTGGAAACACCATATATTTT
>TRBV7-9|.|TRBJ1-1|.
CASSCPQCMGAFF
TGTGCCAGCAGCTGCCCTCAGTGTATGGGGGCTTTCTTT
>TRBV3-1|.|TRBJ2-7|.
CASSQSDISSYEQYF
TGTGCCAGCAGCCAATCAGACATTAGCTCCTACGAGCAGTACTTC
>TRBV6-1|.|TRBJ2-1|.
CASSGAPMYEQFF
TGTGCCAGCAGCGGGGCCCCTATGTATGAGCAGTTCTTC
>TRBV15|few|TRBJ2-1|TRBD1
CATSREKGAAYNEQFF
TGTGCCACCAGCAGAGAGAAGGGGGCGGCCTACAATGAGCAGTTCTTC
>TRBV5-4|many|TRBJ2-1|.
CASSLGHNEQFF
TGTGCCAGCAGCTTGGGGCACAATGAGCAGTTCTTC
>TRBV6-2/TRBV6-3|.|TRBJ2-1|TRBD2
CASSLAGGRSYNEQFF
TGTGCCAGCAGTTTAGCGGGAGGGAGATCCTACAATGAGCAGTTCTTC
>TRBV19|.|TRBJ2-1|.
CASSILANEQFF
TGTGCCAGTAGTATACTAGCGAATGAGCAGTTCTTC
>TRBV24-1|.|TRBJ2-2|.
CATSGRDRDTGELFF
TGTGCCACCAGTGGTCGGGACCGAGACACCGGGGAGCTGTTTTTT
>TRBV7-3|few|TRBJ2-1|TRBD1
CASSLSWTGPDNEQFF
TGTGCCAGCAGCCTCAGTTGGACAGGGCCGGACAATGAGCAGTTCTTC
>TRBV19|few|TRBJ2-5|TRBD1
CASSPPLARQGPQETQYF
TGTGCCAGTAGTCCACCCCTCGCACGACAGGGACCTCAAGAGACCCAGTACTTC
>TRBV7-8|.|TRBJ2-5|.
CASSLNLGETQYF
TGTGCCAGCAGCTTAAATTTGGGAGAGACCCAGTACTTC
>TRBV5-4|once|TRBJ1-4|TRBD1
CASSPDRLGEKLFF
TGTGCCAGCAGCCCGGACAGGCTAGGGGAAAAACTGTTTTTT
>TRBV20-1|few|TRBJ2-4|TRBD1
CSADHGTGTSAKNIQYF
TGCAGTGCTGACCACGGGACAGGGACATCGGCCAAAAACATTCAGTACTTC
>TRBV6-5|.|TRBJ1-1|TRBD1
CASSYKTGKVGEAFF
TGTGCCAGCAGTTACAAGACAGGGAAGGTCGGTGAAGCTTTCTTT
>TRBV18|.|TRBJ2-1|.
CASSLNRDSYNEQFF
TGTGCCAGCTCACTAAACCGGGACTCCTACAATGAGCAGTTCTTC
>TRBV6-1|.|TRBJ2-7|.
CASSEGRGSPPLSGPYEQYF
TGTGCCAGCAGTGAGGGCCGAGGGAGCCCCCCACTCTCGGGGCCCTACGAGCAGTACTTC
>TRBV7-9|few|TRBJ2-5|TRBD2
CASSLRLAGGLETQYF
TGTGCCAGCAGCCTACGACTAGCGGGGGGCCTAGAGACCCAGTACTTC
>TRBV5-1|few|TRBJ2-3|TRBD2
CASSLRSGRLPGTDTQYF
TGCGCCAGCAGCTTACGTAGCGGGAGATTGCCGGGCACAGATACGCAGTATTTT
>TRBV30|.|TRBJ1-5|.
CAWSGGSVGVRQPQHF
TGTGCCTGGAGCGGCGGGAGTGTAGGGGTGCGTCAGCCCCAGCATTTT
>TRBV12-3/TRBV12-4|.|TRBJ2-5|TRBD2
CASSFSLAGVGETQYF
TGTGCCAGCAGTTTTTCTCTAGCGGGAGTCGGAGAGACCCAGTACTTC
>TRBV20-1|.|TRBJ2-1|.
CSARDVRGNSYNEQFF
TGCAGTGCTAGAGATGTCCGTGGAAACTCCTACAATGAGCAGTTCTTC
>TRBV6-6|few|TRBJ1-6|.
CASGSGLSSPLHF
TGTGCCAGCGGTTCCGGGCTAAGCTCACCCCTCCACTTT
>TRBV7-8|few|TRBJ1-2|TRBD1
CASSDRGQMYGYTF
TGTGCCAGCAGCGATAGGGGACAGATGTATGGCTACACCTTC
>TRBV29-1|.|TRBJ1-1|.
CSASGLRRNTEAFF
TGCAGCGCGTCGGGACTCCGGAGGAACACTGAAGCTTTCTTT
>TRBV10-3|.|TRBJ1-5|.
CAISEEPRPQHF
TGTGCCATCAGTGAGGAACCTCGGCCCCAGCATTTT
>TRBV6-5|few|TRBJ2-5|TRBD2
CASSYSMSSGSGTQYF
TGTGCCAGCAGTTACTCGATGTCTAGCGGGAGTGGTACCCAGTACTTC
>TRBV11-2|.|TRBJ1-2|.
CASSPRWAYGYTF
TGTGCCAGCAGCCCGCGGTGGGCCTATGGCTACACCTTC
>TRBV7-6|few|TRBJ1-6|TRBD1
CASSLRTGESPLHF
TGTGCCAGCAGCTTGAGGACAGGGGAATCACCCCTCCACTTT
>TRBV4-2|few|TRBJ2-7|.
CASSQYLGGSYEQYF
TGTGCCAGCAGCCAATATTTGGGCGGGTCCTACGAGCAGTACTTC